The following is a TCR beta chain sequence with its context. The data stem from a study of blood T cells in healthy people across ages. The CDR3 has 14 residues. Trimming at V came to 6 bases and at J to 2 bases, leaving 5 bases not matched to a gene. Together with a sample-barcoded 5' primer, a J-beta primer mix was included in a second PCR lasting about 6 to 11 cycles. Researchers report that each sample yielded at least 2.5 million CDR3-containing paired-end reads. TCRdb reanalysed the 5' RACE reads using MiXCR and keeps one entry per CDR3 protein. The table includes 1.5 million to 2 million distinct CDR3 sequences, roughly 32% detected once. Donors ranged from 6 to 90 years old and were healthy Caucasians in Russia. At least 7 million PBMCs were isolated per sample. Per sample, at least 5 micrograms of total RNA were extracted.

This clonotype was obtained from a woman younger than 45 in good health. The chain couples TRBV12-3 or TRBV12-4 to TRBJ2-3; 7 bases match TRBD1. Material for sequencing was blood. For the CDR3, the DNA is TGTGCCAGCAGGACCGGGACAGACACAGATACGCAGTATTTT. Residues: CASRTGTDTDTQYF.